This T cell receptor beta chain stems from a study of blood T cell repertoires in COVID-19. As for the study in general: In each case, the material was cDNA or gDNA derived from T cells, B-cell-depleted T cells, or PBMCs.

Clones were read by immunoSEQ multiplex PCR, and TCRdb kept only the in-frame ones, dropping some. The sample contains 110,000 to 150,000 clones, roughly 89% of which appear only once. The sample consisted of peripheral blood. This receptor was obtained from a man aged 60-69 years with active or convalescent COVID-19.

CDR3 sequence (DNA): TGCGCCAGCAGCTTGGCGAGCGGCGAGCCCGGGGAGCTGTTTTTT. Amino acids: CASSLASGEPGELFF. The V and J genes are TRBV5-1 and TRBJ2-2, with D perhaps matching TRBD2 (5 bases). This CDR3 contains 15 residues. Trimming took 0 bases from V and 6 from J, leaving 12 bases between them. Germline CDR1 reads SGHRS; CDR2 reads YFSETQ.